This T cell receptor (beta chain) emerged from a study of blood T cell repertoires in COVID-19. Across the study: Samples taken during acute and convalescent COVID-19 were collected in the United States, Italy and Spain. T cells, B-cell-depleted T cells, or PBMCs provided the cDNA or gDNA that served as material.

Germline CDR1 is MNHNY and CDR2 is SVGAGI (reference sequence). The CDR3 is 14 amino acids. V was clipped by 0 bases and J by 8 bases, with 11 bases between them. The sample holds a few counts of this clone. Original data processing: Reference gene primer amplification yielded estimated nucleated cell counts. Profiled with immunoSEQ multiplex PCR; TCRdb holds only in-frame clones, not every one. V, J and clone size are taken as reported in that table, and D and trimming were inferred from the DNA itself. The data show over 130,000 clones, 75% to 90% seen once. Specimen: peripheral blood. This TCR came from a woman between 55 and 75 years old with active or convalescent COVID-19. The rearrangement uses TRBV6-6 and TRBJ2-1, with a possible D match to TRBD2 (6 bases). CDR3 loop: CASSYSRGWDEQFF. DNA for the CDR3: TGTGCCAGCAGTTACTCACGGGGGTGGGATGAGCAGTTCTTC.